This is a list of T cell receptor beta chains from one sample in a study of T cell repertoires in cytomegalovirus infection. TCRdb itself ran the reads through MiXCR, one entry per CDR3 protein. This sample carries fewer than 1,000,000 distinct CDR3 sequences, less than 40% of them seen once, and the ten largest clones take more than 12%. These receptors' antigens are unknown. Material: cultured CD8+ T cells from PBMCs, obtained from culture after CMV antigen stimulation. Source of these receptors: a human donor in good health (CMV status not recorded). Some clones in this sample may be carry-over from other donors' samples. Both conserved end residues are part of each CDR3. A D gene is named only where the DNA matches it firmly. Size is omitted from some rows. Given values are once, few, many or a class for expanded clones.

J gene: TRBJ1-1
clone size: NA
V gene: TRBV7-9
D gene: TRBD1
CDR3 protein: CASSTNRGPYTEAFF
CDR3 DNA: TGTGCCAGCAGCACAAACAGGGGACCCTACACTGAAGCTTTCTTT

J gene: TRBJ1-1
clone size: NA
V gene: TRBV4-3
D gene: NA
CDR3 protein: CASSQGIAARLEAFF
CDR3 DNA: TGCGCCAGCAGCCAAGGGATCGCCGCGCGCCTTGAAGCTTTCTTT

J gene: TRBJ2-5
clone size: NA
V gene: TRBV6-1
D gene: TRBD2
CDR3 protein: CASSEYGGGAGQETQYF
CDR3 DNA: TGTGCCAGCAGTGAATATGGCGGGGGGGCCGGTCAAGAGACCCAGTACTTC

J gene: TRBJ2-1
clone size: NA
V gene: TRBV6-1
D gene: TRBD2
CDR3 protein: CASREGTSWNEQFF
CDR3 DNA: TGTGCCAGCAGGGAGGGGACTAGTTGGAATGAGCAGTTCTTC

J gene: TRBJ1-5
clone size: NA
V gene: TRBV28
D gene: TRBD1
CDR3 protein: CASSDRVWSQPQHF
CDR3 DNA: TGTGCCAGCAGTGACAGGGTTTGGAGTCAGCCCCAGCATTTT

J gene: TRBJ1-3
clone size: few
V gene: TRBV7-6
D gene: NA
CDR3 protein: CASSYLGANIASGNTIYF
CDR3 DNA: TGTGCCAGCAGCTACCTCGGCGCAAATATTGCCTCTGGAAACACCATATATTTT

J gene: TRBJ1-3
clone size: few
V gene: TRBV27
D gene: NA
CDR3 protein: CASSLLGNSGNTIYF
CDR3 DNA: TGTGCCAGCAGTTTATTGGGCAACTCTGGAAACACCATATATTTT

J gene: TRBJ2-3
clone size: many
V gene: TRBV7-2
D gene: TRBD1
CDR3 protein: CASSLGQGLDTQYF
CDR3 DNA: TGTGCCAGCAGCCTCGGACAGGGATTAGATACGCAGTATTTT

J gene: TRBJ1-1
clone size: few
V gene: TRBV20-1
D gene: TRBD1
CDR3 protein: CSAMTGSYTEAFF
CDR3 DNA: TGCAGTGCGATGACAGGGTCGTACACTGAAGCTTTCTTT

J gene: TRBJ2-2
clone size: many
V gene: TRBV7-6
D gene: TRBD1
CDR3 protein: CASRRDRGRDTGELFF
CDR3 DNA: TGTGCCAGCAGAAGAGACAGGGGGCGCGACACCGGGGAGCTGTTTTTT

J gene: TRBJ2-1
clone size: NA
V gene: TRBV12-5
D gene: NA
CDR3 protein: CASGEGWRGHSYNEQFF
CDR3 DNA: TGTGCTAGTGGTGAGGGGTGGCGGGGCCACTCCTACAATGAGCAGTTCTTC

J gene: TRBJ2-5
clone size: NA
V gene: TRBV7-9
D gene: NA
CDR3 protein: CASSVYGTQYF
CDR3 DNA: TGTGCCAGCAGCGTCTATGGGACCCAGTACTTC

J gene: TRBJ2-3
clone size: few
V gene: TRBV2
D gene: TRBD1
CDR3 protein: CASSDPVGQEADTQYF
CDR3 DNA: TGTGCCAGCAGTGACCCCGTAGGACAGGAGGCAGATACGCAGTATTTT

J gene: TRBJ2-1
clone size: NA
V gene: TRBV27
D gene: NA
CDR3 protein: CASGRSYNEQFF
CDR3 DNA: TGTGCCAGTGGACGGTCCTACAATGAGCAGTTCTTC

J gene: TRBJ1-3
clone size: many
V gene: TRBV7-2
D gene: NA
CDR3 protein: CASSLESSGNTIYF
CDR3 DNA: TGTGCCAGCAGCTTGGAAAGCTCTGGAAACACCATATATTTT

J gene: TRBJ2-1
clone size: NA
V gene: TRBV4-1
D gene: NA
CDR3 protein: CASSQDSGWANEQFF
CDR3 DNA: TGCGCCAGCAGCCAAGATTCAGGGTGGGCCAATGAGCAGTTCTTC

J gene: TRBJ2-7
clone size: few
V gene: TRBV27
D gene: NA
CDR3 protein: CASSLARNFDEQYF
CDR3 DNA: TGTGCCAGCAGTTTAGCACGTAATTTTGACGAGCAGTACTTC

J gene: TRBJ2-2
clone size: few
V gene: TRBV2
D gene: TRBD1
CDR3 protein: CASRDRVTGELFF
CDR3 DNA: TGTGCCAGCAGGGACAGGGTCACCGGGGAGCTGTTTTTT

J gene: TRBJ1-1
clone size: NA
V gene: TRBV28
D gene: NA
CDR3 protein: CASSPDDRFEAFF
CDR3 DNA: TGTGCCAGCAGCCCGGACGACAGGTTTGAAGCTTTCTTT

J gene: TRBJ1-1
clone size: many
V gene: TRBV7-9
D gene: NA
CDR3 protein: CASTSGQTNTEAFF
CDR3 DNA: TGTGCCAGCACCTCTGGACAGACGAACACTGAAGCTTTCTTT

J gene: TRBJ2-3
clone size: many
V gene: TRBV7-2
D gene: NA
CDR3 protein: CASTWTRTDTQYF
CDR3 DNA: TGTGCCAGCACGTGGACCCGCACAGATACGCAGTATTTT

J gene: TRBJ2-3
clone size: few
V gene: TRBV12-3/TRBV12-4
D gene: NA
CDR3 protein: CASSEFGDSGVSTDTQYF
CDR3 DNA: TGTGCCAGCAGTGAGTTTGGAGACAGTGGGGTAAGCACAGATACGCAGTATTTT

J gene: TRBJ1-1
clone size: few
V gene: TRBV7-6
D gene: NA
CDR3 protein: CASSFWGVAEAFF
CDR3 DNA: TGTGCCAGCAGCTTTTGGGGGGTGGCTGAAGCTTTCTTT

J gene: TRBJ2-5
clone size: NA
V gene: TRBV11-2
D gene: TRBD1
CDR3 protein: CASSLSRGFQETQYF
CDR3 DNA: TGTGCCAGCAGCTTAAGCAGGGGGTTCCAAGAGACCCAGTACTTC

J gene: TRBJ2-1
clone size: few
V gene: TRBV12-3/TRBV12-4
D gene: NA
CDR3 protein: CASIKILSSYNEQFF
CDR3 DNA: TGTGCCAGCATAAAAATACTGAGCTCCTACAATGAGCAGTTCTTC

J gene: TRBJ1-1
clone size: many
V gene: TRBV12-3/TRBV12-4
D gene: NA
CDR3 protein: CASSPGRTNTEAFF
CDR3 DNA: TGTGCCAGCAGTCCGGGACGTACGAACACTGAAGCTTTCTTT

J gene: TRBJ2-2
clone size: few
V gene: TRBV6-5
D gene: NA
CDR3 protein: CASSPGTLYTGELFF
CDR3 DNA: TGTGCCAGCAGTCCTGGGACATTATACACCGGGGAGCTGTTTTTT

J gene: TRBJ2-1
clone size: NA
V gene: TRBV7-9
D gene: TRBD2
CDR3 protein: CASSGRTRDNEQFF
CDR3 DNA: TGTGCCAGCAGCGGACGGACTAGAGACAATGAGCAGTTCTTC

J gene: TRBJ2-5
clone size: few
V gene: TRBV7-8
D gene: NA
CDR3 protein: CASSRGEKTQYF
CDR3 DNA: TGTGCCAGCAGCCGAGGTGAGAAGACCCAGTACTTC

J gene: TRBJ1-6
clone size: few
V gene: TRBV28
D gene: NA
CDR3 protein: CATLIQGNNSPLHF
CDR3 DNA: TGTGCCACCTTAATACAGGGCAATAATTCACCCCTCCACTTT

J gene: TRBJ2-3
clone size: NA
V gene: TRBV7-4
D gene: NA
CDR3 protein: CASLPPVRDTQYF
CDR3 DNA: TGTGCCAGCCTCCCCCCGGTCAGAGATACGCAGTATTTT

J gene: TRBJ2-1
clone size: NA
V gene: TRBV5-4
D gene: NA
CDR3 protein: CASSQYGANQGFF
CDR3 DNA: TGTGCCAGCAGCCAATACGGGGCCAACCAGGGGTTCTTC

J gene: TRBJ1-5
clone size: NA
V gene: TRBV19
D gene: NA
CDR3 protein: CASYGGDQPQHF
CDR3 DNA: TGTGCCAGTTATGGGGGCGATCAGCCCCAGCATTTT